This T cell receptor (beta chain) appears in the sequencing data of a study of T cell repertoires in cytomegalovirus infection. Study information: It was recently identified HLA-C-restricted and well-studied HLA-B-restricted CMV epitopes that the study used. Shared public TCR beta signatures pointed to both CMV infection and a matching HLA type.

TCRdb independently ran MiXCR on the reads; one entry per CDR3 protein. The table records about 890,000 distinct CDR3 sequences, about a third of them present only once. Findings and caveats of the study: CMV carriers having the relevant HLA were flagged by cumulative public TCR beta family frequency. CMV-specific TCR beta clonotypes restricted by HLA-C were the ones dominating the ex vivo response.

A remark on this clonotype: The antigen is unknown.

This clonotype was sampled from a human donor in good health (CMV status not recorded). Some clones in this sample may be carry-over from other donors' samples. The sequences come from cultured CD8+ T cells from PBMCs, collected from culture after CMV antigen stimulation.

Here the CDR3 reads CSARPGTGPYEQYF. The CDR3 coding sequence is TGCAGTGCTAGACCCGGGACAGGCCCCTACGAGCAGTACTTC. V is TRBV20-1 and J is TRBJ2-7, with TRBD1 matching 8 bases. Trimming cost V 2 bases and J 2 bases; bases outside gene matches: 5. The CDR3 runs to 14 residues. Germline CDR1 and CDR2: DFQATT and SNEGSKA (reference sequence).